Presented here are 32 T cell receptor beta chains from one specimen sequenced in a study of blood T cell repertoires in COVID-19. Sequencing used immunoSEQ multiplex PCR; TCRdb keeps in-frame clones, though not all of them. The data show some 460,000 clones, about nine tenths seen once. Input material: PBMCs or T cells enriched from blood (not recorded which). Receptors originate from a woman younger than 35 who had recovered from COVID-19.

V and J are TRBV7-8 and TRBJ1-1, with D unclear. This CDR3 spans 14 amino acids. The germline V and J ends were trimmed by 0 bases and 2 bases, with 7 bases remaining between them. CDR1 is SGHVS, CDR2 FQNEAQ, per germline. CDR3 in amino acids: CASSLAVLNTEAFF. The CDR3 nucleotides are TGTGCCAGCAGCTTAGCGGTCCTAAACACTGAAGCTTTCTTT.

The chain employs TRBV5-1 and TRBJ1-2; 10 positions agree with TRBD1. Germline assignment: CDR1 SGHRS and CDR2 YFSETQ. V was clipped by 0 bases and J by 6 bases; unmatched bases: 14. CDR3 length: 18 amino acids. Here the CDR3 DNA reads TGCGCCAGCAGCTTGGATCCCGTAGGACAGGGGGGCGGGGATGGCTACACCTTC. Protein sequence: CASSLDPVGQGGGDGYTF.

This chain links TRBV12-3 or TRBV12-4 with TRBJ1-1, with TRBD1 matching over 8 bases. Germline trimming cut 4 bases from V and 10 bases from J; bases unmatched to any gene: 5. This CDR3 contains 12 residues. CDR3 bases: TGTGCCAGCAGTTATGGACAGGGAGTAGCTTTCTTT. This translates into CASSYGQGVAFF.

This clone was seen only once. The V and J genes are TRBV5-1 and TRBJ2-7; D is undetermined. The CDR3 contains 15 residues. V was shortened by 7 bases and J by 3 bases, with 20 bases between the two germline ends. The germline gives CDR1 SGHRS, CDR2 YFSETQ. The CDR3 reads CASGSGSAVDYEQYF. As DNA, the CDR3 is TGCGCCAGCGGGTCCGGCTCGGCGGTCGACTACGAGCAGTACTTC.

CDR3 in amino acids: CASSLIREAETQYF. The CDR3, as DNA: TGCGCCAGCAGCTTGATCCGGGAGGCCGAGACCCAGTACTTC. The chain has TRBV5-1 and TRBJ2-5, with 7 bases that match TRBD2. The germline V gene has CDR1 SGHRS and CDR2 YFSETQ. After removal of 1 base from V and 5 bases from J, the junction contained 5 bases not matched to a gene. The CDR3 sequence is 14 residues long.

This clone is a singleton in its sample. The V gene is TRBV6-1, the J gene TRBJ1-4; perhaps TRBD1 as D (5 bases). The CDR3 runs to 15 residues. The germline gives CDR1 MNHNS, CDR2 SASEGT. V was shortened by 3 bases and J by 8 bases, with 16 bases between the two germline ends. The CDR3 region is CASSETSGKGEKLFF. The CDR3 nucleotides read TGTGCCAGCAGTGAGACTTCAGGGAAGGGAGAAAAACTGTTTTTT.

The rearrangement links TRBV18 to TRBJ1-2, with 8 bases fitting TRBD1. V was pared by 7 bases and J by 4 bases, with 5 bases of the junction left unmatched. The CDR3 contains 13 residues. Germline-derived CDR1 and CDR2 are KGHSH and LQKENI. CDR3 residues: CASFQTGGYGYTF. DNA of the CDR3: TGTGCCAGCTTCCAAACAGGGGGCTATGGCTACACCTTC.

The chain has TRBV2 and TRBJ2-1, with TRBD1 matching 8 bases. The ends lost 6 bases at V and 6 bases at J; junction bases unmatched: 4. Germline V lookup: CDR1 SNHLY, CDR2 FYNNEI. The CDR3 consists of 13 residues. CDR3 nucleotides: TGTGCCAGCAGGGACAGGGATATCAATGAGCAGTTCTTC. Translating it yields CASRDRDINEQFF.

V gene TRBV4-2 combines with J gene TRBJ1-6; D may be TRBD1 (6 bases). There are 16 residues in the CDR3. Trimming removed 0 bases at V and 7 bases at J, with 13 bases between. CDR1 and CDR2 (germline): LGHNA, YNFKEQ. The CDR3, as DNA: TGTGCCAGCAGCCAAGAAGCGACAGGTGGAAATTCACCCCTCCACTTT. Translating gives CASSQEATGGNSPLHF.

The chain recombines TRBV6-5 with TRBJ1-6, with 9 bases that match TRBD1. Per the germline V gene, CDR1 is MNHEY and CDR2 is SVGAGI. The CDR3 extends over 14 amino acids. After removal of 6 bases from V and 5 bases from J, the junction contained 2 bases not matched to a gene. The CDR3 here is CASSDRGDNSPLHF. In nucleotides, the CDR3 is TGTGCCAGCAGCGACAGGGGGGATAATTCACCCCTCCACTTT.

The chain employs TRBV10-3 and TRBJ1-2; 7 bases are a match to TRBD1. Germline CDR1 is ENHRY and CDR2 is SYGVKD. This CDR3 spans 13 amino acids. V lost 6 bases and J lost 4; bases outside the gene matches: 5. In DNA, the CDR3 is TGTGCCATCAGCCCGGGGACAGTCTATGGCTACACCTTC. Translated, it gives CAISPGTVYGYTF.

In this sample, this clone turned up a few times. The junction departs from germline at one end; a sequencing error may be responsible. The rearrangement joins TRBV29-1 to TRBJ1-2; TRBD1 matches at 9 bases. From germline, CDR1 is SQVTM and CDR2 ANQGSEA. The CDR3 sequence is 15 residues long. CDR3 amino acids: CSVLPYRGGTGSIAF. CDR3 DNA sequence: TGCAGCGTTCTACCTTACCGCGGCGGGACAGGGTCTATCGCCTTC. The whole variable domain, remainder taken from reference TRBV29-1 and TRBJ1-2, is SAVISQKPSRDICQRGTSLTIQCQVDSQVTMMFWYRQQPGQSLTLIATANQGSEATYESGFVIDKFPISRPNLTFSTLTVSNMSPEDSSIYLCSVLPYRGGTGSIAFGSGTRLTVV.

This clone has a handful of counts. The V gene is TRBV19, the J gene TRBJ1-2, with 7 positions matching TRBD1. The CDR3 loop spans 16 amino acids. CDR1 LNHDA and CDR2 SQIVND come from the germline V gene (reference sequence). V lost 5 bases to trimming and J lost 1 base; unmatched junction nucleotides: 10. CDR3 sequence: CASSPWTGSDNYGYTF. The DNA for the CDR3 is TGTGCCAGTAGTCCCTGGACAGGTTCGGATAACTATGGCTACACCTTC.

The chain has TRBV5-1 and TRBJ2-1, with TRBD1 as a possible D gene (5 bases). The CDR3 is 15 residues long. With 6 bases removed from V and 1 base from J, the gap between germline ends came to 14 bases. CDR1 is SGHRS and CDR2 is YFSETQ in the germline V gene. The CDR3 sequence: CASKLGATSYNEQFF. The CDR3 DNA is TGCGCCAGCAAATTAGGGGCAACGTCCTACAATGAGCAGTTCTTC.

The V and J genes are TRBV19 and TRBJ2-1; 7 nucleotides line up with TRBD1. CDR3 length: 13 amino acids. Germline CDR1 and CDR2: LNHDA and SQIVND (reference sequence). The trim removed 3 bases at V and 12 bases at J, leaving 8 bases unmatched. For the CDR3, the DNA is TGTGCCAGTAGTATCGATGGACAGGTCAGGCAGTTCTTC. This encodes CASSIDGQVRQFF. Based on the CDR3 plus reference TRBV19 and TRBJ2-1, the full variable domain is DGGITQSPKYLFRKEGQNVTLSCEQNLNHDAMYWYRQDPGQGLRLIYYSQIVNDFQKGDIAEGYSVSREKKESFPLTVTSAQKNPTAFYLCASSIDGQVRQFFGPGTRLTVL.

The V call is TRBV5-1, the J call TRBJ1-3; D remains unclear. The CDR3 is 13 residues long. Trimming took off 4 bases at V and 3 bases at J, with 8 bases between the two ends. The germline V gene has CDR1 SGHRS and CDR2 YFSETQ. The CDR3 sequence is CASSPRGGNTIYF. In DNA, the CDR3 is TGCGCCAGCAGCCCGCGAGGTGGAAACACCATATATTTT. Full variable domain (rest looked up from reference TRBV5-1 and TRBJ1-3): KAGVTQTPRYLIKTRGQQVTLSCSPISGHRSVSWYQQTPGQGLQFLFEYFSETQRNKGNFPGRFSGRQFSNSRSEMNVSTLELGDSALYLCASSPRGGNTIYFGEGSWLTVV.

The chain couples TRBV6-5 to TRBJ1-2, with D perhaps matching TRBD1 (6 bases). CDR1 and CDR2 (germline): MNHEY, SVGAGI. The V end lost 7 bases, the J end lost 6 bases, and 12 bases lay between the germline ends. This CDR3 spans 12 amino acids. The CDR3 region is CASKGGDDGYTF. The CDR3 bases are TGTGCCAGCAAAGGGGGAGATGATGGCTACACCTTC.

The chain links TRBV2 to TRBJ2-6; the D gene is possibly TRBD1 (5 bases). V dropped 4 bases and J dropped 0 bases, with 16 bases sitting between them. The CDR3 totals 18 residues. Germline CDR1 and CDR2: SNHLY and FYNNEI. The CDR3 loop reads CASSVSRAVSSGANVLTF. CDR3 nucleotides: TGTGCCAGCAGTGTCTCCAGGGCCGTAAGCTCTGGGGCCAACGTCCTGACTTTC.

CDR3 nucleotide sequence: TGTGCCAGCAGCCATACCACAGGGGAAACGCAGCCCCAGCATTTT. Protein product: CASSHTTGETQPQHF. The rearrangement links TRBV4-2 to TRBJ1-5, with 7 bases that match TRBD1. V lost 3 bases and J lost 7; bases outside the gene matches: 9. The CDR3 runs to 15 residues. CDR1 LGHNA and CDR2 YNFKEQ come from the germline V gene.

The rearrangement joins TRBV18 to TRBJ2-5, with 7 bases that match TRBD2. The junction had 13 bases not matched to a gene; V was cut back by 4 bases and J by 5 bases. Germline assignment: CDR1 KGHSH and CDR2 LQKENI. The CDR3 has 16 amino acids. Written as DNA, the CDR3 is TGTGCCAGCTCACTAACCCTCGGCGGGGGACGGGAGACCCAGTACTTC. Protein sequence: CASSLTLGGGRETQYF. Drawing the rest from reference TRBV18 and TRBJ2-5, the complete variable domain is NAGVMQNPRHLVRRRGQEARLRCSPMKGHSHVYWYRQLPEEGLKFMVYLQKENIIDESGMPKERFSAEFPKEGPSILRIQQVVRGDSAAYFCASSLTLGGGRETQYFGPGTRLLVL.

The V and J genes are TRBV6-1 and TRBJ2-7, with 7 bases aligning to TRBD2. CDR3 length: 16 residues. CDR1 and CDR2 from the germline V gene are MNHNS and SASEGT. J gave up 3 bases and V 0 bases, and 8 bases lay outside the gene matches. The CDR3 bases are TGTGCCAGCAGTGAAGCAAGAGCGGGGTCACGCTACGAGCAGTACTTC. This encodes CASSEARAGSRYEQYF.

The chain combines TRBV19 with TRBJ1-1; D is ambiguous. The V end lost 7 bases, the J end lost 1 base, and 16 bases lay between the germline ends. CDR3 size: 15 residues. Germline values: CDR1 LNHDA, CDR2 SQIVND (reference sequence). This CDR3 reads CASTEPGGGNTEAFF. The DNA for the CDR3 is TGTGCCAGTACCGAACCTGGAGGTGGGAACACTGAAGCTTTCTTT. Supplemented by reference TRBV19 and TRBJ1-1, the full variable domain reads DGGITQSPKYLFRKEGQNVTLSCEQNLNHDAMYWYRQDPGQGLRLIYYSQIVNDFQKGDIAEGYSVSREKKESFPLTVTSAQKNPTAFYLCASTEPGGGNTEAFFGQGTRLTVV.

The chain uses TRBV2 and TRBJ1-1; TRBD1 might be the D (5 bases). This CDR3 is built from 15 residues. Trimming pared 6 bases from V and 1 base from J, leaving 15 bases between. Germline V lookup: CDR1 SNHLY, CDR2 FYNNEI. CDR3 in amino acids: CASRPGPGQNTEAFF. CDR3 nucleotide sequence: TGTGCCAGCAGACCAGGACCTGGACAGAACACTGAAGCTTTCTTT.

The J gene is TRBJ1-1, the V gene TRBV5-5; no clear D gene. Germline values: CDR1 SGHKS, CDR2 YYEKEE (reference sequence). Trimming shortened V by 4 bases and J by 2 bases, and 21 bases separated the two germline ends. The CDR3 has 17 amino acids. CDR3 residues: CASSRGLIGGDNTEAFF. In DNA form, the CDR3 reads TGTGCCAGCAGCCGCGGCTTGATCGGTGGTGACAACACTGAAGCTTTCTTT.

This CDR3 reads CASSPIGRGDEKLFF. The CDR3 DNA sequence: TGCGCCAGCAGTCCCATAGGGAGGGGAGATGAAAAACTGTTTTTT. V usage is TRBV23-1 and J usage is TRBJ1-4; D is possibly TRBD1 (5 bases). TRBV23-1 is given ORF status, its function remaining uncertain. Trimming stripped 4 bases from V and 6 bases from J, with 15 bases between. The CDR3 runs to 15 residues.

V is TRBV6-5 and J is TRBJ2-6, with no clear D. The ends were cut back, 6 bases at V and 1 base at J, with 7 bases in the middle. Looked up from germline, CDR1 is MNHEY and CDR2 is SVGAGI. The CDR3 contains 14 residues. The DNA of the CDR3 is TGTGCCAGCAGATCAGTGTCTGGGGCCAACGTCCTGACTTTC. Residues: CASRSVSGANVLTF.

The chain joins TRBV7-2 to TRBJ2-3, with D perhaps TRBD2 (6 bases). From germline, CDR1 is SGHTA and CDR2 FQGNSA. V gave up 5 bases and J gave up 4 bases, with 10 bases separating them. This CDR3 region has 13 residues. The CDR3 reads CASSVRLADTQYF. DNA of the CDR3: TGTGCCAGCAGCGTACGACTAGCAGATACGCAGTATTTT.

The gene calls are TRBV24-1 and TRBJ2-4; 7 bases are shared with TRBD1. Germline V CDR1 and CDR2: KGHDR, SFDVKD. The CDR3 consists of 12 residues. V gave up 5 bases and J gave up 10 bases; unmatched junction bases: 4. In DNA, the CDR3 is TGTGCCACCAGTGGGGCCAGGGGGATTCAGTACTTC. Protein: CATSGARGIQYF.

The chain uses TRBV5-1 and TRBJ2-7; TRBD1 matches at 7 bases. Trimming cost V 5 bases and J 4 bases; bases outside gene matches: 9. CDR1 and CDR2 (germline): SGHRS, YFSETQ. CDR3 length equals 14 residues. The CDR3 region is CASRLGGPGYEQYF. CDR3 bases: TGCGCCAGCAGGCTAGGGGGCCCAGGATACGAGCAGTACTTC.

This clone was detected a few times. The chain has TRBV24-1 and TRBJ1-3; D gene ambiguous. The V end lost 4 bases, the J end lost 3 bases, and 9 bases lay between the germline ends. The CDR3 runs to 14 residues. From germline, CDR1 is KGHDR and CDR2 SFDVKD. This CDR3 reads CATSDPGGGNTIYF. CDR3 coding DNA: TGTGCCACCAGTGACCCAGGAGGTGGAAACACCATATATTTT.

The V call is TRBV24-1, the J call TRBJ1-1; 8 bases are shared with TRBD1. The V segment lost 10 bases and the J segment 1 base; nucleotides outside the gene matches: 10. Germline V lookup: CDR1 KGHDR, CDR2 SFDVKD. The CDR3 covers 15 residues. In DNA, the CDR3 is TGTGCCACGCGACCCTCGGACAGGGCGAACACTGAAGCTTTCTTT. It specifies CATRPSDRANTEAFF.

This clone has a single count. The chain has TRBV6-5 and TRBJ1-1; 8 bases align to TRBD1. From germline, CDR1 is MNHEY and CDR2 SVGAGI. With V trimmed by 5 bases and J by 4 bases, 9 bases remained unmatched. The CDR3 is 15 residues long. CDR3 amino acids: CASSIRTGSRTEAFF. In DNA, the CDR3 is TGTGCCAGCAGTATACGGACAGGGAGTCGCACTGAAGCTTTCTTT.